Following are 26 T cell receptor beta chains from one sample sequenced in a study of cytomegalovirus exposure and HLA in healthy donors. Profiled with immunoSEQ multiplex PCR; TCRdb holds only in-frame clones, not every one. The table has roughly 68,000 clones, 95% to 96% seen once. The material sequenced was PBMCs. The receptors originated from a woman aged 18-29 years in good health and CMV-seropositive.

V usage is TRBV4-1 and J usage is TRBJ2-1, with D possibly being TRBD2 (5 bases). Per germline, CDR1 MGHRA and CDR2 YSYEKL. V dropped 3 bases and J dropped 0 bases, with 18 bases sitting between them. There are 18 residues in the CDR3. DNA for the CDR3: TGCGCCAGCAGCCACCCCAACGGGATTGGGGTCTCCTACAATGAGCAGTTCTTC. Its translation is CASSHPNGIGVSYNEQFF.

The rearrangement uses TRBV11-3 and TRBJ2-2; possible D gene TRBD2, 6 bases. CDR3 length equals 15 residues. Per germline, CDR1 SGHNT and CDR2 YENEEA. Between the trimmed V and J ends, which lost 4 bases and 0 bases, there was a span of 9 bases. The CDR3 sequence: CASSSGGTNTGELFF. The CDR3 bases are TGTGCCAGCAGCTCCGGCGGGACGAACACCGGGGAGCTGTTTTTT.

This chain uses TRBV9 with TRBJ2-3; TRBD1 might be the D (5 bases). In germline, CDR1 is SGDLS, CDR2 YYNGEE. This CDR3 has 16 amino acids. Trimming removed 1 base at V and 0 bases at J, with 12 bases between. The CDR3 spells CASSVMGPSSTDTQYF. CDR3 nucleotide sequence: TGTGCCAGCAGCGTAATGGGGCCCTCTAGCACAGATACGCAGTATTTT.

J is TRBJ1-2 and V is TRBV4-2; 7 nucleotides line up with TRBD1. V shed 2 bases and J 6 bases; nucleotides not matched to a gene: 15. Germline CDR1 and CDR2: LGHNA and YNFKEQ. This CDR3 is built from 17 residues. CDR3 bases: TGTGCCAGCAGCCAAAAAGGGACAGCCGGAGGTACTAATGGCTACACCTTC. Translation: CASSQKGTAGGTNGYTF.

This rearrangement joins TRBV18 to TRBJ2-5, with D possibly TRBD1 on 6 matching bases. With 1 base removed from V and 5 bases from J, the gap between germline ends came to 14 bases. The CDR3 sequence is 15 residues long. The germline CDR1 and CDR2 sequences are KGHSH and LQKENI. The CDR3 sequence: CASSPLETGLETQYF. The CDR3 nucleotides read TGTGCCAGCTCACCACTCGAAACAGGGTTGGAGACCCAGTACTTC.

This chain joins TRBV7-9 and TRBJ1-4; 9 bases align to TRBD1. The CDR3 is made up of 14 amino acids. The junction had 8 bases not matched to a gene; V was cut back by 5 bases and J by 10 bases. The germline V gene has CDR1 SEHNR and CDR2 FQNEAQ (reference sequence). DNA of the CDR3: TGTGCCAGCAGCCCAGGGACAGGGAGTGGAAAACTGTTTTTT. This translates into CASSPGTGSGKLFF.

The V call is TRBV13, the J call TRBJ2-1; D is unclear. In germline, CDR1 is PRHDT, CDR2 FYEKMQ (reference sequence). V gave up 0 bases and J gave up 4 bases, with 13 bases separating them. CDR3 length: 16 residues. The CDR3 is CASSLGLTGTYNEQFF. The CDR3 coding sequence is TGTGCCAGCAGCTTAGGTCTCACCGGTACTTACAATGAGCAGTTCTTC.

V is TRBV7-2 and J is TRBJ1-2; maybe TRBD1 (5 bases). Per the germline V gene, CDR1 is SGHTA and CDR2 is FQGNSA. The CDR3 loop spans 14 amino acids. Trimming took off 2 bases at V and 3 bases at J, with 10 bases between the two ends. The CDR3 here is CASSLRGTDYGYTF. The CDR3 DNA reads TGTGCCAGCAGCTTACGAGGGACTGACTATGGCTACACCTTC.

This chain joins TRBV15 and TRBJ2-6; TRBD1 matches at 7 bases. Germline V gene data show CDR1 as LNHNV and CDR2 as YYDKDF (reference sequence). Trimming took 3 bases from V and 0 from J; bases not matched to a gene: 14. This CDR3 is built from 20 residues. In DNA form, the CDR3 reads TGTGCCACCAGCAGGAGGCCCGACAGGGCCCCTCTCTCTGGGGCCAACGTCCTGACTTTC. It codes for CATSRRPDRAPLSGANVLTF.

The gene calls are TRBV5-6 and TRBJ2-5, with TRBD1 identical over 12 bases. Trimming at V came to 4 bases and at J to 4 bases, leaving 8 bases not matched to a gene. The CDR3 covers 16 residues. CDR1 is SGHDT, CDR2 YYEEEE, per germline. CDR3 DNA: TGTGCCAGCAGCCGGTATGGGGACAGGGGGCGAGAGACCCAGTACTTC. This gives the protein CASSRYGDRGRETQYF.

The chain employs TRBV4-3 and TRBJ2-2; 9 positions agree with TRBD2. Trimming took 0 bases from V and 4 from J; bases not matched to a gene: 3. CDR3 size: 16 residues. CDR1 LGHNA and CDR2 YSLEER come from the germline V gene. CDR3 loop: CASSQDVSGSTGELFF. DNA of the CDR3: TGCGCCAGCAGCCAAGATGTTAGCGGGAGCACCGGGGAGCTGTTTTTT.

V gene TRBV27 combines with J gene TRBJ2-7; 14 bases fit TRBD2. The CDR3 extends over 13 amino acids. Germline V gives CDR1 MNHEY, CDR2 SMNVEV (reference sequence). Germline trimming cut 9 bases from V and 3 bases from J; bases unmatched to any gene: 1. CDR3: CARTSGRGYEQYF. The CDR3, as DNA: TGTGCCAGGACTAGCGGGAGGGGCTACGAGCAGTACTTC.

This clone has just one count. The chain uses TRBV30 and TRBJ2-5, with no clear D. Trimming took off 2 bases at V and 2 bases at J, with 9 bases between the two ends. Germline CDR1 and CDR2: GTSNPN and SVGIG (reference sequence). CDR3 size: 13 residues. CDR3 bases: TGTGCCTGGAGTCTAAGCGATCAAGAGACCCAGTACTTC. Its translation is CAWSLSDQETQYF.

CDR3 DNA sequence: TGCGCCAGCAGCTTGGAGGCGGGAGTTTTGTACAATGAGCAGTTCTTC. This sequence encodes CASSLEAGVLYNEQFF. The chain has TRBV5-1 and TRBJ2-1; 7 bases align to TRBD2. There are 16 residues in the CDR3. Germline V gene data show CDR1 as SGHRS and CDR2 as YFSETQ. V shed 0 bases and J 4 bases; nucleotides not matched to a gene: 7.

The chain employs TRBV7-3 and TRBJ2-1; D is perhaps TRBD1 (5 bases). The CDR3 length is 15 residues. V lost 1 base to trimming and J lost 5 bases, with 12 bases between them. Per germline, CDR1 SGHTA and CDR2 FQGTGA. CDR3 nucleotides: TGTGCCAGCAGCTTAAATAGGGGCCAACACAATGAGCAGTTCTTC. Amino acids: CASSLNRGQHNEQFF.

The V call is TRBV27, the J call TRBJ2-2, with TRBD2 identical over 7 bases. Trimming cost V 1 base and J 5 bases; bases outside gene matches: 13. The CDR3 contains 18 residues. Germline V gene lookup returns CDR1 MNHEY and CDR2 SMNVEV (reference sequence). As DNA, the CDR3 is TGTGCCAGCAGTTTATATCTTACGGGCGGGAGAAAAACCGGGGAGCTGTTTTTT. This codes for CASSLYLTGGRKTGELFF.

CDR3 amino acids: CASSKIRPRVGATEAFF. Here the CDR3 DNA reads TGTGCCAGCAGCAAAATCCGCCCGCGGGTGGGGGCCACTGAAGCTTTCTTT. The chain links TRBV21-1 to TRBJ1-1; the table calls TRBD1, which could not be checked here. TRBV21-1 is given as a pseudogene. This CDR3 comprises 17 residues.

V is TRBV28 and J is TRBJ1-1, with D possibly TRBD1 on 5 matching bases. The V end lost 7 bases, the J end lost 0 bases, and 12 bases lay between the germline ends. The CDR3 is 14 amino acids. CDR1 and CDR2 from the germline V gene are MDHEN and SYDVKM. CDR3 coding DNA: TGTGCCAGCATCCCCCACAGGATGAACACTGAAGCTTTCTTT. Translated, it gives CASIPHRMNTEAFF.

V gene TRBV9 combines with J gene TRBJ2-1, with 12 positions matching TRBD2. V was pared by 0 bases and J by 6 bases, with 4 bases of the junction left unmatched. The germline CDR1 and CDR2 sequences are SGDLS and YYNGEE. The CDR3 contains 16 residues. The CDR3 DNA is TGTGCCAGCAGCGTAGCTAGCGGGAGGGCCACCAATGAGCAGTTCTTC. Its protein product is CASSVASGRATNEQFF.

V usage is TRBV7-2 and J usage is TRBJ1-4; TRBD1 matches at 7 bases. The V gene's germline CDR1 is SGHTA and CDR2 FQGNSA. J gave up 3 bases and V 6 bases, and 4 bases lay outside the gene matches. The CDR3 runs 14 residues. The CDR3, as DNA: TGTGCCAGCAGAAAGGGGGCGGCTAATGAAAAACTGTTTTTT. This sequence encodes CASRKGAANEKLFF.

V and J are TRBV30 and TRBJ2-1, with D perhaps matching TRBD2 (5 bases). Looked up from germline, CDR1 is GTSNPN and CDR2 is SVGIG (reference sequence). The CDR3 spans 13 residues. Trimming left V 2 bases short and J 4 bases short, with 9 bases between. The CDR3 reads CAWSTSRYNEQFF. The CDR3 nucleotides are TGTGCCTGGAGTACTAGTCGGTACAATGAGCAGTTCTTC.

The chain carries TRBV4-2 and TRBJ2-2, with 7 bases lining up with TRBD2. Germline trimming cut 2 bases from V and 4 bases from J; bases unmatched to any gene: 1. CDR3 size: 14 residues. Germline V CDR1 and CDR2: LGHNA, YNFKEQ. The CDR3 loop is CASSQSSGTGELFF. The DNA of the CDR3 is TGTGCCAGCAGCCAATCTAGCGGCACCGGGGAGCTGTTTTTT.

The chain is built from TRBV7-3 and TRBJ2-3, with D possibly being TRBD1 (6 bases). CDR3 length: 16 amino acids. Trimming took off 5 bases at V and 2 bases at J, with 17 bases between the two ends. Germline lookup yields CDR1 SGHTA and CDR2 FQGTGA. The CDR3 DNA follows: TGTGCCAGCAGCCCAGGGGCCGGAATTTACACAGATACGCAGTATTTT. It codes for CASSPGAGIYTDTQYF.

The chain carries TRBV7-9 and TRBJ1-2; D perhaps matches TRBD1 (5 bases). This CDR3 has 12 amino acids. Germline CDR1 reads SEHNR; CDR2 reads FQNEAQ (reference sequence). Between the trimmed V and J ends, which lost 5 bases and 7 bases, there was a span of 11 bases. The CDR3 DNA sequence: TGTGCCAGCAGCCCGACAGCCGGTGGCTACACCTTC. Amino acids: CASSPTAGGYTF.

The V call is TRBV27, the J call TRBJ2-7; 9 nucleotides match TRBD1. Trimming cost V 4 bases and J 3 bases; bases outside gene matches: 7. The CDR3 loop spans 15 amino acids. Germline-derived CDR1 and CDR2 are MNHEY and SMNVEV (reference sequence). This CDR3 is CASSSRDRANYEQYF. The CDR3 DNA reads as TGTGCCAGCAGTTCACGGGACAGGGCGAACTACGAGCAGTACTTC.

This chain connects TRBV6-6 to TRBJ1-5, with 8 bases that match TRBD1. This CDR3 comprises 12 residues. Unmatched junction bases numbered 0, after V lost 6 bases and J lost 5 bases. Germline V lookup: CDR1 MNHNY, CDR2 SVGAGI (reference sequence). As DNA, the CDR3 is TGTGCCAGCAGGACAGGGGATCAGCCCCAGCATTTT. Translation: CASRTGDQPQHF.